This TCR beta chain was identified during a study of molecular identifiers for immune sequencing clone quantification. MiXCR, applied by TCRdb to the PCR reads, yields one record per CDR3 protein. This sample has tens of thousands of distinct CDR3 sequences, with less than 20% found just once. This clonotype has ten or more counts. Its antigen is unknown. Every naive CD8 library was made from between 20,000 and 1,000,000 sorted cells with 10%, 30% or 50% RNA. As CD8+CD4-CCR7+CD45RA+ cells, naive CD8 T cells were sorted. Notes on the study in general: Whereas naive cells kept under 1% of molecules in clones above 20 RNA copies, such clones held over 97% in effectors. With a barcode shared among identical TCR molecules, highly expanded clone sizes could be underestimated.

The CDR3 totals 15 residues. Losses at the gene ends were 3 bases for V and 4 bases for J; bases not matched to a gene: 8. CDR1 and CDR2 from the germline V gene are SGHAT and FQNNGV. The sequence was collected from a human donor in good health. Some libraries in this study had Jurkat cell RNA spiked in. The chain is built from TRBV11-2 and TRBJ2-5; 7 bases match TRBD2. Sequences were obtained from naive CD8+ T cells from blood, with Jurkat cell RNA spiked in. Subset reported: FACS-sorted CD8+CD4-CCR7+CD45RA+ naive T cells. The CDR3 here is CASSFPGGSSETQYF. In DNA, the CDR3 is TGTGCCAGCAGCTTTCCCGGCGGGAGTTCAGAGACCCAGTACTTC. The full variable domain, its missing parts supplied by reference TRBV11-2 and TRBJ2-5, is EAGVAQSPRYKIIEKRQSVAFWCNPISGHATLYWYQQILGQGPKLLIQFQNNGVVDDSQLPKDRFSAERLKGVDSTLKIQPAKLEDSAVYLCASSFPGGSSETQYFGPGTRLLVL.